The TCR beta chain under discussion was sequenced for a study of T cells in Graves' hyperthyroidism and ophthalmopathy. The CDR3 length is 14 residues. With 7 bases clipped from V and 6 bases from J, the junction kept 7 bases outside the gene matches. CDR1 MNHEY and CDR2 SMNVEV come from the germline V gene (reference sequence). The source material, RNA transcripts, was used to amplify TCR beta CDR3 regions. Carried out on the TCR CDR3, a first-round RT-PCR used the HTBI primer set. In TCRdb, the multiplex PCR reads were re-called with MiXCR into one record per CDR3 protein. The sample gives hundreds of thousands of distinct CDR3 sequences, roughly 21% of which show up once; over 45% is in the top ten. For ophthalmopathy patients, the Clinical Activity Score was at least 3 and the NOSPECS grade at least 4; duration was under 3 months. This sample holds PBMCs from roughly 10 ml fresh peripheral blood.

The sequence was collected from a man in his forties with Graves' ophthalmopathy. This chain connects TRBV27 to TRBJ2-7; 12 bases line up with TRBD2. The sample consisted of blood. CDR3 region: CASKGLAGPLEQYF. CDR3 in DNA: TGTGCCAGCAAAGGACTAGCGGGACCCCTCGAGCAGTACTTC.